One and the same sample provided the 23 T cell receptor beta chains below, sequenced in a study of beta chain features in type 1 diabetes. Since all of the isolated RNA was reverse transcribed, expressed TCRB transcripts were what got sequenced. The repertoire was sequenced with immunoSEQ multiplex PCR; TCRdb's copy has only in-frame clones and lacks some. The table lists 240,000 or so clones, around 68% of them singletons. What was sequenced was naive CD4+ T cells from blood. The receptors here all came from a man aged 25-45 years in good health.

This chain connects TRBV11-2 to TRBJ2-5; TRBD1 or TRBD2 may be the D gene (5 bases each). Trimming removed 4 bases at V and 2 bases at J, with 11 bases between. Germline CDR1 is SGHAT and CDR2 is FQNNGV. This CDR3 has 14 residues. The CDR3 coding sequence is TGTGCCAGCAGCTCAGGGACGGGACAAGAGACCCAGTACTTC. Translating gives CASSSGTGQETQYF.

DNA of the CDR3: TGTGCCTGGAGTACTGGGACTAGCTCCTACAATGAGCAGTTCTTC. The encoded protein is CAWSTGTSSYNEQFF. The chain uses TRBV30 and TRBJ2-1; 8 bases match TRBD2. J was trimmed by 0 bases and V by 2 bases; bases with no gene match: 3. CDR1 GTSNPN and CDR2 SVGIG come from the germline V gene (reference sequence). This CDR3 contains 15 residues. The whole variable domain, remainder taken from reference TRBV30 and TRBJ2-1, is SQTIHQWPATLVQPVGSPLSLECTVEGTSNPNLYWYRQAAGRGLQLLFYSVGIGQISSEVPQNLSASRPQDRQFILSSKKLLLSDSGFYLCAWSTGTSSYNEQFFGPGTRLTVL.

This rearrangement joins TRBV10-3 to TRBJ2-1; 9 bases line up with TRBD2. With 11 bases clipped from V and 3 bases from J, the junction kept 5 bases outside the gene matches. Germline values: CDR1 ENHRY, CDR2 SYGVKD. There are 13 residues in the CDR3. The CDR3 DNA follows: TGTGCCCTATCTAGCGGGAACTACAATGAGCAGTTCTTC. Its protein is CALSSGNYNEQFF.

The chain carries TRBV6-5 and TRBJ1-2; 8 nucleotides align to TRBD1. V lost 7 bases to trimming and J lost 4 bases; unmatched junction nucleotides: 8. The germline CDR1 and CDR2 sequences are MNHEY and SVGAGI. The CDR3 runs 14 residues. The CDR3 DNA sequence: TGTGCCAGCACCGCACAGGGGGAGGTCTATGGCTACACCTTC. This encodes CASTAQGEVYGYTF.

This clone was detected once. The chain recombines TRBV7-2 with TRBJ2-5; D tentatively fits TRBD1 or TRBD2 (5 bases each). CDR3 length equals 14 residues. Trimming cost V 3 bases and J 5 bases, with 13 bases left between them. CDR1 is SGHTA and CDR2 is FQGNSA in the germline V gene. CDR3 in amino acids: CASSFRAWGETQYF. The CDR3 DNA follows: TGTGCCAGCAGCTTTCGGGCCTGGGGGGAGACCCAGTACTTC. The complete variable domain, with remaining parts taken from reference TRBV7-2 and TRBJ2-5, reads GAGVSQSPSNKVTEKGKDVELRCDPISGHTALYWYRQSLGQGLEFLIYFQGNSAPDKSGLPSDRFSAERTGGSVSTLTIQRTQQEDSAVYLCASSFRAWGETQYFGPGTRLLVL.

The chain recombines TRBV29-1 with TRBJ1-1; 7 bases match TRBD1. Germline CDR1 reads SQVTM; CDR2 reads ANQGSEA. The V segment lost 3 bases and the J segment 10 bases; nucleotides outside the gene matches: 8. CDR3 size: 12 residues. CDR3 sequence reads: CSVDEGGQSAFF. DNA of the CDR3: TGCAGCGTTGACGAGGGGGGACAGTCAGCTTTCTTT. Looking up the rest from reference TRBV29-1 and TRBJ1-1 gives the full variable domain: SAVISQKPSRDICQRGTSLTIQCQVDSQVTMMFWYRQQPGQSLTLIATANQGSEATYESGFVIDKFPISRPNLTFSTLTVSNMSPEDSSIYLCSVDEGGQSAFFGQGTRLTVV.

This chain connects TRBV30 to TRBJ1-4, with 8 bases matching TRBD1. Germline V gene data show CDR1 as GTSNPN and CDR2 as SVGIG (reference sequence). The CDR3 runs 13 residues. V shed 5 bases and J 5 bases; nucleotides not matched to a gene: 4. Here the CDR3 DNA reads TGTGCCTGGGCCCGGACAGGGAATGAAAAACTGTTTTTT. This gives the protein CAWARTGNEKLFF.

This sequence joins TRBV14 and TRBJ2-1; TRBD2 is a possible D gene (5 bases). The length of the CDR3 is 15 residues. V gave up 2 bases and J gave up 10 bases, with 18 bases separating them. Germline values: CDR1 SGHDN, CDR2 FVKESK. CDR3 region: CASSQLGIALNEQFF. CDR3 DNA: TGTGCCAGCAGCCAATTGGGAATAGCGCTCAACGAGCAGTTCTTC.

V usage is TRBV5-1 and J usage is TRBJ2-1, with D possibly being TRBD1 (6 bases). Germline lookup yields CDR1 SGHRS and CDR2 YFSETQ. CDR3 length: 15 amino acids. The V end lost 5 bases, the J end lost 5 bases, and 17 bases lay between the germline ends. The CDR3 sequence: CASRPLRTEHNEQFF. The CDR3 coding sequence is TGCGCCAGCAGGCCGCTTAGGACAGAACACAATGAGCAGTTCTTC.

This clone was seen a handful of times. The chain links TRBV25-1 to TRBJ2-1; 11 bases match TRBD2. CDR1 MGHDK and CDR2 SYGVNS come from the germline V gene. The CDR3 covers 16 residues. J gave up 2 bases and V 3 bases, and 3 bases lay outside the gene matches. CDR3: CASSDLTSGAYNEQFF. For the CDR3, the DNA is TGTGCCAGCAGTGACTTGACTAGCGGGGCCTACAATGAGCAGTTCTTC.

This chain links TRBV5-6 with TRBJ1-4, with no clear D. Trimming shortened V by 0 bases and J by 3 bases, and 12 bases separated the two germline ends. The CDR3 has 16 amino acids. Germline CDR1 SGHDT, CDR2 YYEEEE. CDR3 sequence reads: CASSLGPLLSNEKLFF. CDR3 bases: TGTGCCAGCAGCTTGGGGCCGTTATTGTCTAATGAAAAACTGTTTTTT.

The rearrangement uses TRBV7-9 and TRBJ2-4; TRBD2 might be the D (7 bases). The CDR3 runs 16 residues. The V end was cut by 6 bases, the J end by 0 bases, with 15 bases between. Germline CDR1 and CDR2: SEHNR and FQNEAQ (reference sequence). CDR3 sequence reads: CASRPQGRGAKNIQYF. The DNA of the CDR3 is TGTGCCAGCAGACCTCAGGGGAGGGGAGCCAAAAACATTCAGTACTTC.

The gene calls are TRBV29-1 and TRBJ2-7; D is unresolved. Looked up from germline, CDR1 is SQVTM and CDR2 is ANQGSEA. The ends were cut back, 5 bases at V and 3 bases at J, with 11 bases in the middle. The CDR3 totals 12 residues. The CDR3, as DNA: TGCAGCGTTAGGACCTGGAACTACGAGCAGTACTTC. It translates to CSVRTWNYEQYF.

The rearrangement joins TRBV30 to TRBJ1-1; 9 nucleotides agree with TRBD1. The CDR3 extends over 11 amino acids. Germline-derived CDR1 and CDR2 are GTSNPN and SVGIG (reference sequence). The V and J ends lost 1 base and 11 bases, in that order; junction bases with no gene match: 2. The CDR3 reads CAWSDRGLAFF. CDR3 nucleotide sequence: TGTGCCTGGAGTGACAGGGGGCTTGCTTTCTTT.

The sample holds a few counts of this clone. V is TRBV7-2 and J is TRBJ2-6; D is unclear. Germline V CDR1 and CDR2: SGHTA, FQGNSA. This CDR3 region has 15 residues. The germline V and J ends were trimmed by 5 bases and 0 bases, with 8 bases remaining between them. CDR3 coding DNA: TGTGCCAGCAGCCTTCAGTACTCTGGGGCCAACGTCCTGACTTTC. Translated, it gives CASSLQYSGANVLTF.

The rearrangement links TRBV7-8 to TRBJ1-5, with a weak D call TRBD1 (5 bases). This CDR3 is 16 amino acids long. The germline gives CDR1 SGHVS, CDR2 FQNEAQ. V lost 1 base to trimming and J lost 2 bases, with 12 bases between them. CDR3 in DNA: TGTGCCAGCAGCTTAGGTGGCCAGGGACGCAATCAGCCCCAGCATTTT. Translation gives CASSLGGQGRNQPQHF.

V gene TRBV7-9 combines with J gene TRBJ2-3; D perhaps matches TRBD2 (6 bases). Germline values: CDR1 SEHNR, CDR2 FQNEAQ (reference sequence). This CDR3 region has 15 residues. With 1 base removed from V and 6 bases from J, the gap between germline ends came to 14 bases. The CDR3 DNA follows: TGTGCCAGCAGCTTAGGGACCCCAGGAGGGGATACGCAGTATTTT. It translates to CASSLGTPGGDTQYF.

This clone occurred once. The CDR3 nucleotides are TGTGCCAGCAGCCCCCGGGCTGGCGCGGGGGATACGCAGTATTTT. This gives the protein CASSPRAGAGDTQYF. This rearrangement joins TRBV13 to TRBJ2-3; possibly TRBD2 for D (6 bases). In germline, CDR1 is PRHDT, CDR2 FYEKMQ (reference sequence). This CDR3 comprises 15 residues. Deletions cut 5 bases from V and 6 bases from J, with 18 bases between.

Points on this clone: Distinct nucleotide sequences in the sample also encode this CDR3. J is TRBJ2-3 and V is TRBV30; D might be TRBD1 or TRBD2, each matching 6 bases. Trimming left V 1 base short and J 0 bases short, with 8 bases between. The V gene's germline CDR1 is GTSNPN and CDR2 SVGIG (reference sequence). The CDR3 sequence is 14 residues long. CDR3 protein: CAWSGGGSTDTQYF. The CDR3 coding sequence is TGTGCCTGGAGTGGAGGGGGGAGCACAGATACGCAGTATTTT.

This chain links TRBV19 with TRBJ1-1; D ambiguous. V was shortened by 9 bases and J by 2 bases, with 19 bases between the two germline ends. Germline CDR1 reads LNHDA; CDR2 reads SQIVND (reference sequence). The CDR3 runs 15 residues. CDR3 nucleotide sequence: TGTGCCAGCCTGACTAACTGGGCGGTAAACACTGAAGCTTTCTTT. The encoded protein is CASLTNWAVNTEAFF.

The chain has TRBV7-2 and TRBJ2-1; TRBD1 matches 9 bases. The V gene end was trimmed by 6 bases and the J gene end by 8 bases; junction bases not matched to a gene: 8. This CDR3 has 14 amino acids. The germline V gene encodes CDR1 SGHTA and CDR2 FQGNSA. CDR3 DNA: TGTGCCAGCAGTTTGGACAGGGGATGGCATGAGCAGTTCTTC. This codes for CASSLDRGWHEQFF.

Turning to this clone: The sample has other DNA sequences that encode this CDR3 too. J is TRBJ2-7 and V is TRBV7-9; D possibly corresponds to TRBD1 (5 bases). Trimming took 3 bases from V and 3 from J, leaving 9 bases between them. Germline V gene data show CDR1 as SEHNR and CDR2 as FQNEAQ (reference sequence). The CDR3 is 13 amino acids. CDR3 DNA sequence: TGTGCCAGCAGCTTCGGGCAGGGCTACGAGCAGTACTTC. Amino acid sequence: CASSFGQGYEQYF.

The CDR3 loop reads CAISESVGGQKDTQYF. DNA of the CDR3: TGTGCCATCAGTGAGTCGGTCGGGGGGCAGAAAGATACGCAGTATTTT. The chain uses TRBV10-3 and TRBJ2-3; D might be TRBD2 (7 bases). This CDR3 is built from 16 residues. Germline CDR1 reads ENHRY; CDR2 reads SYGVKD. The germline V and J ends were trimmed by 0 bases and 5 bases, with 15 bases remaining between them.